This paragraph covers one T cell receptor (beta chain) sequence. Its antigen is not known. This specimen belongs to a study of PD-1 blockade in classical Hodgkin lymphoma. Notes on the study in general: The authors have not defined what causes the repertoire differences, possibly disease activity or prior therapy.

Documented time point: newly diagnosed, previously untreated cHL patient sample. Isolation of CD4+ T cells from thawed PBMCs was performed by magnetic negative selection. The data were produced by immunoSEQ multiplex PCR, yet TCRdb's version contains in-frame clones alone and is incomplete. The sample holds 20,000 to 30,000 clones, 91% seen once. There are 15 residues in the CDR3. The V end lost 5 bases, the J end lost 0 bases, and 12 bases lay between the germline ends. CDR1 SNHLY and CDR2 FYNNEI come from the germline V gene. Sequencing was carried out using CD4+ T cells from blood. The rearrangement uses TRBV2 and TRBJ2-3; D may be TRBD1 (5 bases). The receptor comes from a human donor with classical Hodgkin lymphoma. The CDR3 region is CASSLRQISTDTQYF. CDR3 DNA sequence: TGTGCCAGCAGTCTTCGACAGATTAGCACAGATACGCAGTATTTT.